The 11 T cell receptor beta chains in this list originate from one sample, sequenced in a study of blood T cell repertoires in COVID-19. Method: immunoSEQ multiplex PCR; TCRdb's copy keeps in-frame clones and lacks some. The sample carries about 280,000 clones, 88% recorded once. The sequenced sample consisted of peripheral blood. These TCRs come from a young woman with COVID-19, enrolled during active disease.

This chain connects TRBV5-1 to TRBJ2-3, with 8 bases matching TRBD2. CDR3 size: 15 residues. V shed 2 bases and J 0 bases; nucleotides not matched to a gene: 2. Germline CDR1 and CDR2: SGHRS and YFSETQ. The CDR3 DNA is TGCGCCAGCAGCTTTGAGCGGGGGAGCACAGATACGCAGTATTTT. It specifies CASSFERGSTDTQYF.

The V call is TRBV19, the J call TRBJ1-5; the match to TRBD1 covers 7 bases. Germline V lookup: CDR1 LNHDA, CDR2 SQIVND (reference sequence). The trim removed 5 bases at V and 0 bases at J, leaving 4 bases unmatched. The CDR3 covers 15 residues. In DNA, the CDR3 is TGTGCCAGTAGTTCCCAGGGGGTTAGCAATCAGCCCCAGCATTTT. The encoded protein is CASSSQGVSNQPQHF.

The CDR3 DNA reads as TGCGCCAGCAGCCAAGATCGTAGCGGAAATCTTTCTTACGAGCAGTACTTC. Its translation: CASSQDRSGNLSYEQYF. The chain combines TRBV4-1 with TRBJ2-7; possibly TRBD2 for D (6 bases). The CDR3 covers 17 residues. The germline V and J ends were trimmed by 0 bases and 4 bases, with 19 bases remaining between them. Germline V lookup: CDR1 MGHRA, CDR2 YSYEKL.

V and J are TRBV29-1 and TRBJ1-6; no clear D. This CDR3 is 15 amino acids long. Germline-derived CDR1 and CDR2 are SQVTM and ANQGSEA. Trimming removed 8 bases from V and 4 bases from J, with 18 bases in between. CDR3 sequence: CSLVGGRNYNSPLHF. The CDR3 DNA sequence: TGCAGCCTTGTTGGAGGGAGAAATTATAATTCACCCCTCCACTTT.

This chain joins TRBV4-1 and TRBJ1-2; no reliable D call. V was cut by 0 bases and J by 2 bases, with 16 bases left in between. CDR1 is MGHRA, CDR2 YSYEKL, per germline. The CDR3 runs 17 residues. CDR3 loop: CASSQEYAGSTNYGYTF. In DNA, the CDR3 is TGCGCCAGCAGCCAAGAGTATGCAGGTTCGACCAACTATGGCTACACCTTC.

The chain is built from TRBV11-2 and TRBJ2-7, with 7 bases fitting TRBD2. V lost 1 base and J lost 2; bases outside the gene matches: 5. The CDR3 consists of 15 residues. The V gene's germline CDR1 is SGHAT and CDR2 FQNNGV. Here the CDR3 reads CASSLGREDPYEQYF. The CDR3 bases are TGTGCCAGCAGCTTAGGACGGGAGGATCCCTACGAGCAGTACTTC.

In this sample, this clone turned up once. V and J are TRBV10-3 and TRBJ1-5; TRBD1 matches 8 bases. Trimming removed 7 bases from V and 6 bases from J; junction bases left unmatched: 5. This CDR3 comprises 13 residues. Looked up from germline, CDR1 is ENHRY and CDR2 is SYGVKD. CDR3 protein: CAITPGGSQPQHF. DNA of the CDR3: TGTGCCATCACCCCAGGGGGCTCTCAGCCCCAGCATTTT.

This clone has more than one count but fewer than ten. The chain combines TRBV28 with TRBJ1-2; a possible D gene is TRBD1 (6 bases). From germline, CDR1 is MDHEN and CDR2 SYDVKM. Trimming removed 1 base from V and 2 bases from J, with 11 bases in between. The CDR3 contains 15 residues. Here the CDR3 reads CASSLLYRANYGYTF. The DNA for the CDR3 is TGTGCCAGCAGTTTATTGTACAGGGCCAACTATGGCTACACCTTC.

The J gene is TRBJ2-3, the V gene TRBV7-2; no firm D call. Germline CDR1 reads SGHTA; CDR2 reads FQGNSA. The V gene lost 1 base and the J gene lost 4 bases, with 3 bases spanning the gap. The length of the CDR3 is 12 residues. Here the CDR3 DNA reads TGTGCCAGCAGCTTAGGCGCAGATACGCAGTATTTT. Translated: CASSLGADTQYF.

This clone turned up a few times. V usage is TRBV7-3 and J usage is TRBJ1-2; 8 bases line up with TRBD1. Trimming took 5 bases from V and 8 from J; bases not matched to a gene: 7. From germline, CDR1 is SGHTA and CDR2 FQGTGA. The CDR3 is made up of 13 amino acids. The CDR3 DNA reads as TGTGCCAGCAGCACCCGACAGGGGCTAGGCTACACCTTC. Translated, it gives CASSTRQGLGYTF.

Only a few counts were recorded for this clone. The chain couples TRBV30 to TRBJ2-7; D is unresolved. From germline, CDR1 is GTSNPN and CDR2 SVGIG (reference sequence). The CDR3 sequence is 14 residues long. V lost 3 bases and J 4 bases, leaving 16 bases between the germline ends. The CDR3 DNA reads TGTGCCTGGAGACACGGATATACGGGTTACGAGCAGTACTTC. It specifies CAWRHGYTGYEQYF.